Here is one T cell receptor beta chain with its context. This sample is drawn from a study of control samples from healthy donors and cancer patients. This CDR3 has 15 residues. The germline V gene has CDR1 SGHTA and CDR2 FQGTGA. With 2 bases removed from V and 7 bases from J, the gap between germline ends came to 12 bases. Repertoires were generated with immunoSEQ multiplex PCR, while TCRdb's copy carries only in-frame clones and drops some. The table lists about 70,000 clones, about 94% of them singletons. The sequenced sample consisted of blood. The TCR sequence derives from a woman aged 25 to 39 in good health. The chain couples TRBV7-3 to TRBJ1-6; possibly TRBD1 for D (5 bases). The CDR3 sequence: CASSLQGGTNSPLHF. CDR3 in DNA: TGTGCCAGCAGCTTACAGGGAGGGACCAATTCACCCCTCCACTTT.